Following are 9 T cell receptor beta chains from one sample sequenced in a study of blood T cells in healthy people across ages. The authors ran a second PCR of roughly 7 to 11 cycles using a sample-barcoded 5' primer and a J-beta primer mix. One entry per CDR3 protein results from TCRdb running MiXCR on the 5' RACE reads. The profile shows 760,000 or so distinct CDR3 sequences, approximately 25% of them singletons. These data were also reused for a study on T cells of mothers and their children.

The sequenced sample consisted of blood. Every receptor here comes from a boy younger than 18 in good health.

The chain joins TRBV29-1 to TRBJ2-7; TRBD1 matches at 7 bases. CDR1 SQVTM and CDR2 ANQGSEA come from the germline V gene. V was clipped by 5 bases and J by 2 bases; unmatched bases: 9. The CDR3 totals 14 residues. DNA for the CDR3: TGCAGCGTTACAGGGGTTAAGGGTCCCTACGAGCAGTACTTC. This translates into CSVTGVKGPYEQYF.

The rearrangement joins TRBV29-1 to TRBJ2-4; TRBD2 aligns across 7 bases. Trimming cost V 0 bases and J 8 bases; bases outside gene matches: 1. The germline gives CDR1 SQVTM, CDR2 ANQGSEA. The CDR3 length is 12 residues. The DNA for the CDR3 is TGCAGCGTTGAAGAGGGAGGGGACATTCAGTACTTC. As protein: CSVEEGGDIQYF.

This clonotype has only a few counts. This rearrangement joins TRBV20-1 to TRBJ1-2; no firm D call. Germline CDR1 reads DFQATT; CDR2 reads SNEGSKA (reference sequence). The germline V and J ends were trimmed by 5 bases and 2 bases, with 6 bases remaining between them. The CDR3 runs 11 residues. CDR3 bases: TGCAGTGCTGAGCCGAACTATGGCTACACCTTC. This translates into CSAEPNYGYTF.

The V and J genes are TRBV19 and TRBJ2-5; D assignment may be TRBD1 or TRBD2 (5 bases each). The tail of the sequence fits TRBJ2-1 better, so the J call may be wrong. This CDR3 contains 11 residues. The germline CDR1 and CDR2 sequences are LNHDA and SQIVND (reference sequence). The CDR3 DNA reads TGTGCCAGTAATTGGGGGAATGAGCAGTTCTTC. This codes for CASNWGNEQFF.

The rearrangement joins TRBV7-2 to TRBJ2-5; no reliable D call. The J call is in doubt because the DNA end fits TRBJ2-1 better. There are 14 residues in the CDR3. The germline CDR1 and CDR2 sequences are SGHTA and FQGNSA. CDR3 region: CASSLNEVHVEQFF. DNA of the CDR3: TGTGCCAGCAGCTTAAATGAGGTTCATGTAGAGCAGTTCTTC.

The chain uses TRBV7-2 and TRBJ2-5; 8 bases line up with TRBD2. V lost 2 bases, J lost 1 base, and 6 bases stayed unmatched. Germline V gene lookup returns CDR1 SGHTA and CDR2 FQGNSA. CDR3 size: 16 residues. CDR3 in amino acids: CASSLRSGGGQETQYF. Written as DNA, the CDR3 is TGTGCCAGCAGCTTAAGAAGCGGGGGCGGCCAAGAGACCCAGTACTTC.

The chain is built from TRBV13 and TRBJ2-5; D not resolved. Trimming stripped 5 bases from V and 5 bases from J, with 12 bases between. The V gene's germline CDR1 is PRHDT and CDR2 FYEKMQ (reference sequence). The CDR3 contains 13 residues. The CDR3 loop reads CASSPQAHETQYF. The CDR3 coding sequence is TGTGCCAGCAGCCCCCAGGCGCATGAGACCCAGTACTTC.

This sequence joins TRBV29-1 and TRBJ2-1; 9 bases are shared with TRBD2. CDR1 is SQVTM and CDR2 is ANQGSEA in the germline V gene. This CDR3 comprises 17 residues. V shed 2 bases, J shed 2 bases, and the junction held 10 bases outside the gene matches. The CDR3 nucleotides read TGCAGCGTTGAACCCCTCACTAGCGGGCTCCCCTACAATGAGCAGTTCTTC. It is translated as CSVEPLTSGLPYNEQFF.

This clonotype showed up just a few times. The chain links TRBV20-1 to TRBJ2-5, with a weak D call TRBD1 (8 bases). This CDR3 comprises 14 residues. CDR1 and CDR2 from the germline V gene are DFQATT and SNEGSKA (reference sequence). The V gene lost 6 bases and the J gene lost 0 bases, with 14 bases spanning the gap. In DNA, the CDR3 is TGCAGTGCCTCACAGGGGGGGTACCAAGAGACCCAGTACTTC. As protein: CSASQGGYQETQYF.